The present T cell receptor (beta chain) was sequenced within a study of regulatory T cells in long-lasting Graves disease. This clonotype was found many times. Germline values: CDR1 SGHAT, CDR2 FQDESV (reference sequence). The V gene lost 0 bases and the J gene lost 6 bases, with 9 bases spanning the gap. This CDR3 has 13 residues. As to time point: newly diagnosed GD, antithyroid drugs for less than 3 months. PBMC RNA was the source of the TCR library. Library construction for TCR beta used iRepertoire HTBI primers and Arm-PCR of CDR3 regions. MiXCR, run by TCRdb on the multiplex PCR reads, gives a single entry per CDR3 protein. The sample lists hundreds of thousands of distinct CDR3 sequences, roughly 14% occurring once. This sample also appeared in a second study, on T cells in Graves' hyperthyroidism and ophthalmopathy.

The TCR originated in a man aged 25-40 years with Graves disease. Specimen: peripheral blood mononuclear cells (PBMCs), collected at new diagnosis, from a patient treated with antithyroid drugs. The chain employs TRBV11-1 and TRBJ2-7; either TRBD1 or TRBD2 may fit D (5 bases each). CDR3 region: CASSLARGGEQYF. Written as DNA, the CDR3 is TGTGCCAGCAGCTTAGCGCGTGGGGGCGAGCAGTACTTC.